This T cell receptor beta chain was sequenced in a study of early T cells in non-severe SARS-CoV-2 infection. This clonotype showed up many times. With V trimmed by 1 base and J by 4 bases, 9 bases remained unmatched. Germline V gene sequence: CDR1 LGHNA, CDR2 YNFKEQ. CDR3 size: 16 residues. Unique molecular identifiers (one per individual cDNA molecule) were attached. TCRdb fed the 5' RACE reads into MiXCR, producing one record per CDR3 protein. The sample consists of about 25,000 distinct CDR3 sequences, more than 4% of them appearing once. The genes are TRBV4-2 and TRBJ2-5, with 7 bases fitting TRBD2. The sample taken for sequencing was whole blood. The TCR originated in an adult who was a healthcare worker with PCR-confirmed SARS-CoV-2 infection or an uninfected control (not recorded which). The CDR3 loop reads CASSQGWRGTVETQYF. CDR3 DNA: TGTGCCAGCAGCCAAGGTTGGCGGGGGACGGTAGAGACCCAGTACTTC.